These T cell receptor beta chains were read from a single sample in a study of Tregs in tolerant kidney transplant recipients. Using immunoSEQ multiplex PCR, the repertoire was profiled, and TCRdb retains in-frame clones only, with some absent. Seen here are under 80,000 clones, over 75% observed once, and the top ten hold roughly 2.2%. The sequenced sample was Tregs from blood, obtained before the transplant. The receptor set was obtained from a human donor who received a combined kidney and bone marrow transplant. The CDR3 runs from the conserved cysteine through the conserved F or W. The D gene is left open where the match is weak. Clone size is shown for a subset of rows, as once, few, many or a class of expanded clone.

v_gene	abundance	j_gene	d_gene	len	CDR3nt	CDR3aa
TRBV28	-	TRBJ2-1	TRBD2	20	TGTGCCAGCAGTCCTGACAGGGGGCGGGCTAGCGGGAGGGCCTACAATGAGCAGTTCTTC	CASSPDRGRASGRAYNEQFF
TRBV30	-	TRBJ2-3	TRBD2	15	TGTGCCTGGAAGGCTAGCGGGAGGGGGCGAGATACGCAGTATTTT	CAWKASGRGRDTQYF
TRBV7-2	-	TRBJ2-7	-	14	TGTGCCAGCAGCTTCCCGGCAGTCAGCTACGAGCAGTACTTC	CASSFPAVSYEQYF
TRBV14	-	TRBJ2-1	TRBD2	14	TGTGCCAGCAGCCCCCGACTAGCTCGGAATGAGCAGTTCTTC	CASSPRLARNEQFF
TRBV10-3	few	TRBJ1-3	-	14	TGTGCCATCCGGGACATCGGCTCTGGAAACACCATATATTTT	CAIRDIGSGNTIYF
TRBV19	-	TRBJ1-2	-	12	TGTGCCAGTAAGCAAGGGGCCTATGGCTACACCTTC	CASKQGAYGYTF
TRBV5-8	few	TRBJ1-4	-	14	TGTGCCAGCGGCGGGGCGCCAACTAATGAAAAACTGTTTTTT	CASGGAPTNEKLFF
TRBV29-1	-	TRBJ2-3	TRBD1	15	TGCAGCGTTGAAGGTGGGACAGGGAACACAGATACGCAGTATTTT	CSVEGGTGNTDTQYF
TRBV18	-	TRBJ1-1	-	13	TGTGCCAGCTCACCAGGGGAGGGAACTGAAGCTTTCTTT	CASSPGEGTEAFF
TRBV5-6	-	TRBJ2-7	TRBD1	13	TGTGCCAGCAGAGGACAGGGGGCGGGCGAGCAGTACTTC	CASRGQGAGEQYF
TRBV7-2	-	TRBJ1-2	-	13	TGTGCCAGCAGCAGGACAAAAAACTATGGCTACACCTTC	CASSRTKNYGYTF
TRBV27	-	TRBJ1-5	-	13	TGTGCCAGCAGTTTATCTCAAAAACAGCCCCAGCATTTT	CASSLSQKQPQHF
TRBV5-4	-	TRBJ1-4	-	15	TGTGCCAGCAGCCTGGACGGGGGGACTAATGAAAAACTGTTTTTT	CASSLDGGTNEKLFF
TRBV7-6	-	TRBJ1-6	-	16	TGTGCCAGCAGCTTTCGACCTTCGCACATCGGGTCACCCCTCCACTTT	CASSFRPSHIGSPLHF
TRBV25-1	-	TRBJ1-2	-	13	TGTGCCAGCAGTGAATCGGGGGGCGGAGGCTACACCTTC	CASSESGGGGYTF
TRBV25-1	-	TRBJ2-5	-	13	TGTGCCAGCAGTGAGGCAGGGCAAGAGACCCAGTACTTC	CASSEAGQETQYF
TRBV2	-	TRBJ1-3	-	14	TGTGCCAGCTCCGCCGTATCTCCCGGAAACACCATATATTTT	CASSAVSPGNTIYF
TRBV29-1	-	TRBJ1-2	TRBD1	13	TGCAGCGTTGAAAGCAGGGGGGGCTATGGCTACACCTTC	CSVESRGGYGYTF
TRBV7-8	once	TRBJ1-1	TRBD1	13	TGTGCCAGCAGCTTAGAGGGGGCTACTGAAGCTTTCTTT	CASSLEGATEAFF
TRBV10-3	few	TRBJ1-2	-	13	TGTGCCATCAGTGCAGACATCGGCTATGGCTACACCTTC	CAISADIGYGYTF
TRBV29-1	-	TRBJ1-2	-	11	TGCAGCGTTGAAGGGACATACGGCTACACCTTC	CSVEGTYGYTF
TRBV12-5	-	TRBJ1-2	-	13	TGTGCTAGTGGCTTCGACAGGTCATATGGCTACACCTTC	CASGFDRSYGYTF
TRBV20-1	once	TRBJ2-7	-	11	TGCAGTGCGCGCGCAACCTACGAGCAGTACTTC	CSARATYEQYF
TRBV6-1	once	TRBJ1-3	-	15	TGTGCCAGCAGTGAAGCGGTCGGCTCTGGAAACACCATATATTTT	CASSEAVGSGNTIYF
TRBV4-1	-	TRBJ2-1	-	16	TGCGCCAGCAGCCAAGATTTGCCGGGGTCGATTATCGAGCAGTTCTTC	CASSQDLPGSIIEQFF
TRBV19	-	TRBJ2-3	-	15	TGTGCCAGTAGTATAGCCGGCCTAATGGGAGATACGCAGTATTTT	CASSIAGLMGDTQYF
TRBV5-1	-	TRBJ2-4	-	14	TGCGCCAGCAGCTTGGGAACAGGGTTAAACATTCAGTACTTC	CASSLGTGLNIQYF
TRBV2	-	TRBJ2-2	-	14	TGTGCCAGCAGTGCCCGGGATTGGTTCGGGGAGCTGTTTTTT	CASSARDWFGELFF
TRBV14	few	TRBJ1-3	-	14	TGTGCCAGCAGCCAAGTCTATGCTGGAAACACCATATATTTT	CASSQVYAGNTIYF
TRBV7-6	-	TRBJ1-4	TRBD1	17	TGTGCCAGCAGCTTAAATCGGGGGACAGGGGTAAATGAAAAACTGTTTTTT	CASSLNRGTGVNEKLFF
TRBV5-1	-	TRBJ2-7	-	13	TGCGCCAGCAGCTCAGGACGGATCTACGAGCAGTACTTC	CASSSGRIYEQYF
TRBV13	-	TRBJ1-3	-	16	TGTGCCAGCAGCTTAGCTTCTCGAGGGACTGGAAACACCATATATTTT	CASSLASRGTGNTIYF
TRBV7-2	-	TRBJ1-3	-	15	TGTGCCAGCAGCTTAACCGGGGGCTCTGGAAACACCATATATTTT	CASSLTGGSGNTIYF
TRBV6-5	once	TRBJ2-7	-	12	TGTGCCAGCAGTTACCCATCGAGCGAGCAGTACTTC	CASSYPSSEQYF
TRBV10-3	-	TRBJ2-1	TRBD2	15	TGTGCCATCAGTGAGGTAGCGGGGGGGCGGAATGAGCAGTTCTTC	CAISEVAGGRNEQFF
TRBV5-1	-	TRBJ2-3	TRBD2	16	TGCGCCAGCAGCTTGGGGACTAGCGGCACCACAGATACGCAGTATTTT	CASSLGTSGTTDTQYF
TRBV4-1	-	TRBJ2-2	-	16	TGCGCCAGCAGCCCCCGGGGGCGGTCGAACACCGGGGAGCTGTTTTTT	CASSPRGRSNTGELFF
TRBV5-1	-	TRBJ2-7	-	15	TGCGCCAGCAGCTTCGTGAAAGGGACTTCCTACGAGCAGTACTTC	CASSFVKGTSYEQYF
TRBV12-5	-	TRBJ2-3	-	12	TGTGCTAGTGGTTTGGTTGGGGATACGCAGTATTTT	CASGLVGDTQYF
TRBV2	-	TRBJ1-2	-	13	TGTGCCAGCAGTACCGGACAGCGCTATGGCTACACCTTC	CASSTGQRYGYTF
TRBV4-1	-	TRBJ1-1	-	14	TGCGCCAGCAGCCAAGATCGCAGGGTTTTGCGGGCTTTCTTT	CASSQDRRVLRAFF
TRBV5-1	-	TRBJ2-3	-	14	TGCGCCACCCAAGCCGGGGGGCACATGGATACGCAGTATTTT	CATQAGGHMDTQYF
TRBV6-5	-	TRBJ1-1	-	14	TGTGCCAGCAGTTACCTGGGACTCGGGACTGAAGCTTTCTTT	CASSYLGLGTEAFF
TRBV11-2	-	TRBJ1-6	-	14	TGTGCCAGCAGCTTACAGAATTCTGATTCACCCCTCCACTTT	CASSLQNSDSPLHF
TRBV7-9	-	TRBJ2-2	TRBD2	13	TGTGCCAGCAGCTTGCGCCTAGCGGCAGAGCTGTTTTTT	CASSLRLAAELFF